This T cell receptor beta chain was recorded in a study of blood T cells in healthy people across ages. This clonotype appeared a few times. Its cognate antigen is unknown. The CDR3 is 13 residues long. The V end was cut by 1 base, the J end by 8 bases, with 9 bases between. Germline V gene data show CDR1 as MGHRA and CDR2 as YSYEKL. General study points: Per million T cells, TCR beta diversity dropped roughly linearly as age increased.

Then a second PCR, running roughly 7 to 11 cycles, was carried out with a sample-barcoded 5' primer and a J-beta primer mix. Each CDR3 protein gets one entry after TCRdb re-called the 5' RACE reads with MiXCR. Among some 1.8 million distinct CDR3 sequences listed, roughly 43% were seen once. This receptor was obtained from a human donor in good health. The V gene is TRBV4-1, the J gene TRBJ2-1; no reliable D call. The sequenced sample consisted of blood. CDR3 in amino acids: CASSQVRVDEQFF. CDR3 nucleotide sequence: TGCGCCAGCAGCCAAGTTCGTGTAGATGAGCAGTTCTTC.